Reported below is one T cell receptor (beta chain). Its antigen is not known. Being one base from a much bigger clone, this may be a read error. RNA was extracted from bulk tissue without any cell sorting. This non-tumor lung sample came from over 3 cm beyond the tumor edge. The data belong to a study of tumor and adjacent non-tumor tissue in lung cancer. About the study: Stage I to III disease affected 9 to 10 men and roughly 5 women aged about 31 to 80. The study's findings and limits: Compared with tumor, normal lung showed significantly lower TCR diversity.

Per the germline V gene, CDR1 is SGHAT and CDR2 is FQDESV (reference sequence). This CDR3 spans 12 amino acids. Trimming pared 10 bases from V and 4 bases from J, leaving 13 bases between. A modified ARM-PCR protocol with three rounds of nested PCR amplified TCRbeta. TCRdb reprocessed the multiplex PCR reads with MiXCR, giving one entry per CDR3 protein. This table holds about 98,000 distinct CDR3 sequences, roughly 80% found once. The chain couples TRBV11-1 to TRBJ1-2; D unresolved. Sequenced sample: distant non-tumor lung tissue. This clonotype originated in a man aged 55 to 70 with small cell lung cancer. The CDR3 region is CATETGCYGYTF. For the CDR3, the DNA is TGTGCCACCGAGACGGGTTGCTATGGCTACACCTTC.